A selection of T cell receptor beta chains follows, all from one sample in a study of shared clonotypes between healthy human individuals. Here immunoSEQ multiplex PCR was the method, and the copy in TCRdb shows in-frame clones only, minus some. Of more than 2,000,000 clones in the sample, more than 80% were seen once. Sequencing input: naive CD4+ T cells sorted from blood. The receptors were gathered from a man younger than 35 in good health. The conserved cysteine and the conserved F or W are not part of the CDR3 here. Clone size is not always given. Where it is, it says once, few, many or a class for expanded clones.

>TRBV5-1|once|12|TRBJ2-1
ASSLIPGGNEQF
>TRBV27|-|11|TRBJ2-4
ASSPYPKNIQY
>TRBV30|-|10|TRBJ2-1
AWSKGYNEQF
>TRBV4-3|once|13|TRBJ1-1
ASSQDKRGTAEAF
>TRBV5-6|-|15|TRBJ1-2
ASSSTGTGVGNYGYT
>TRBV10-3|-|10|TRBJ2-7
AAGSSSYEQY
>TRBV7-2|-|11|TRBJ2-2
ASSSRLRGELF
>TRBV10-3|once|14|TRBJ2-1
AISEGLAGDIGEQF
>TRBV5-1|once|13|TRBJ1-1
ASSLGGLENTEAF
>TRBV29-1|-|11|TRBJ1-1
SVAGPLNTEAF
>TRBV19|-|11|TRBJ2-7
ASSLRGPYEQY
>TRBV5-1|once|12|TRBJ1-6
ASSRTGGDSPLH
>TRBV5-1|-|12|TRBJ1-4
ASSPRGSNEKLF
>TRBV5-4|-|12|TRBJ1-1
ASSFPGMNTEAF
>TRBV5-8|-|12|TRBJ1-1
ASQPLRMNTEAF
>TRBV5-1|-|14|TRBJ2-3
ASSLEDRLGTDTQY
>TRBV7-9|-|13|TRBJ2-7
ASSPNWGDSYEQY
>TRBV10-3|-|12|TRBJ1-3
AISESGGGNTIY
>TRBV7-9|-|12|TRBJ2-7
ASSDEGVTYEQY
>TRBV30|-|10|TRBJ2-1
AWSVGAPEQF
>TRBV6-5|-|12|TRBJ1-6
ASRSGTDNSPLH